This T cell receptor (beta chain) stems from a study of blood T cell repertoires in COVID-19. Turning to the study itself: The cDNA or gDNA used as material had been derived from T cells, B-cell-depleted T cells, or PBMCs.

Germline assignment: CDR1 LGHNA and CDR2 YNFKEQ. The V and J ends lost 2 bases and 1 base, in that order; junction bases with no gene match: 3. CDR3 size: 17 residues. Assay used: immunoSEQ multiplex PCR; TCRdb lists only in-frame clones, some missing. The table records approximately 120,000 clones, 81% of them present only once. This TCR came from a woman in her fifties or sixties with acute or convalescent COVID-19. The V and J genes are TRBV4-2 and TRBJ2-3; 13 bases match TRBD2. Input material: peripheral blood. In DNA form, the CDR3 reads TGTGCCAGCAGCCAATCACTAGCGGGAGGGGGCACAGATACGCAGTATTTT. Residues: CASSQSLAGGGTDTQYF.